This is a list of T cell receptor beta chains from one sample in a study of shared clonotypes between healthy human individuals. TCRdb keeps only in-frame clones here, not all; method: immunoSEQ multiplex PCR. The sample consists of 2,500,000 or so clones, approximately 93% of them appearing once. The sample comprised naive CD4+ T cells from PBMCs. Receptors originate from a man between 18 and 35 years old in good health. Some clones in this sample may be carry-over from other donors' samples. CDR3s include the opening cysteine and the closing phenylalanine or tryptophan. The D gene is left open where the match is weak. A row's size may be missing; if present it is once, few, many or a size class.

j_call: TRBJ2-7
d_call: .
clone_size: .
v_call: TRBV6-6
cdr3_nt: TGTGCCAGCAGCCGCCCCGGGGTGCTCCACGAGCAGTACTTC
cdr3_aa: CASSRPGVLHEQYF

j_call: TRBJ2-1
d_call: TRBD2
clone_size: .
v_call: TRBV2
cdr3_nt: TGTGCCAGCGGTATAGCGGGAGGGCCTGACAATGAGCAGTTCTTC
cdr3_aa: CASGIAGGPDNEQFF

j_call: TRBJ2-7
d_call: TRBD2
clone_size: .
v_call: TRBV28
cdr3_nt: TGTGCCAGCACTGAGGGACTAACCTACGAGCAGTACTTC
cdr3_aa: CASTEGLTYEQYF

j_call: TRBJ2-1
d_call: .
clone_size: .
v_call: TRBV2
cdr3_nt: TGTGCCAGCAGGCTAGTGGGTTTTGGGGGGAATGAGCAGTTCTTC
cdr3_aa: CASRLVGFGGNEQFF

j_call: TRBJ1-2
d_call: .
clone_size: once
v_call: TRBV6-5
cdr3_nt: TGTGCCAGCAGTACTTACAAAACAGGGAACTATGGCTACACCTTC
cdr3_aa: CASSTYKTGNYGYTF

j_call: TRBJ1-1
d_call: TRBD1
clone_size: few
v_call: TRBV7-9
cdr3_nt: TGTGCCAGCAGCGGACAGGGTTATACTGAAGCTTTCTTT
cdr3_aa: CASSGQGYTEAFF

j_call: TRBJ2-5
d_call: .
clone_size: .
v_call: TRBV18
cdr3_nt: TGTGCCAGCTCAATAACAGCACAAGAGACCCAGTACTTC
cdr3_aa: CASSITAQETQYF

j_call: TRBJ1-4
d_call: .
clone_size: .
v_call: TRBV5-8
cdr3_nt: TGTGCCAGCAGCTCCCGGGCAGAAAAACTGTTTTTT
cdr3_aa: CASSSRAEKLFF

j_call: TRBJ2-3
d_call: .
clone_size: .
v_call: TRBV28
cdr3_nt: TGTGCCAGCAGTCTTAGATCGGGACTCACAGATACGCAGTATTTT
cdr3_aa: CASSLRSGLTDTQYF

j_call: TRBJ1-2
d_call: TRBD1
clone_size: .
v_call: TRBV9
cdr3_nt: TGTGCCAGCAGCGGGTTGGACAGGGACGGCTACACCTTC
cdr3_aa: CASSGLDRDGYTF

j_call: TRBJ2-3
d_call: .
clone_size: .
v_call: TRBV28
cdr3_nt: TGTGCCAGCAGCCCCAAGTTGTCCACGCAGTATTTT
cdr3_aa: CASSPKLSTQYF

j_call: TRBJ1-5
d_call: .
clone_size: .
v_call: TRBV7-2
cdr3_nt: TGTGCCAGCAGCCCCTCCCGGGATCAGCCCCAGCATTTT
cdr3_aa: CASSPSRDQPQHF

j_call: TRBJ2-7
d_call: .
clone_size: once
v_call: TRBV6-1
cdr3_nt: TGTGCCAGCAGTATGACAACCTACGAGCAGTACTTC
cdr3_aa: CASSMTTYEQYF

j_call: TRBJ1-1
d_call: .
clone_size: .
v_call: TRBV7-9
cdr3_nt: TGTGCCAGCAGCCTGGTGGCGGGGAACCAAGCTTTCTTT
cdr3_aa: CASSLVAGNQAFF

j_call: TRBJ2-3
d_call: .
clone_size: .
v_call: TRBV28
cdr3_nt: TGTGCCAGCAGTTCTCCGGGACAAACACCTACCCCCACTACGCAGTATTTT
cdr3_aa: CASSSPGQTPTPTTQYF

j_call: TRBJ1-5
d_call: .
clone_size: .
v_call: TRBV30
cdr3_nt: TGTGCCTGGAGTCCCTCAAGCAATCAGCCCCAGCATTTT
cdr3_aa: CAWSPSSNQPQHF

j_call: TRBJ1-2
d_call: .
clone_size: .
v_call: TRBV9
cdr3_nt: TGTGCCAGCAGCCCTTGGGGGAACTATGGCTACACCTTC
cdr3_aa: CASSPWGNYGYTF

j_call: TRBJ2-1
d_call: .
clone_size: once
v_call: TRBV18
cdr3_nt: TGTGCCAGCTCGGCTAGCGAGGGATACAATGAGCAGTTCTTC
cdr3_aa: CASSASEGYNEQFF

j_call: TRBJ1-4
d_call: .
clone_size: .
v_call: TRBV6-1
cdr3_nt: TGTGCCAGCAGTTCTGACCCCGTACGGGAAAAACTGTTTTTT
cdr3_aa: CASSSDPVREKLFF